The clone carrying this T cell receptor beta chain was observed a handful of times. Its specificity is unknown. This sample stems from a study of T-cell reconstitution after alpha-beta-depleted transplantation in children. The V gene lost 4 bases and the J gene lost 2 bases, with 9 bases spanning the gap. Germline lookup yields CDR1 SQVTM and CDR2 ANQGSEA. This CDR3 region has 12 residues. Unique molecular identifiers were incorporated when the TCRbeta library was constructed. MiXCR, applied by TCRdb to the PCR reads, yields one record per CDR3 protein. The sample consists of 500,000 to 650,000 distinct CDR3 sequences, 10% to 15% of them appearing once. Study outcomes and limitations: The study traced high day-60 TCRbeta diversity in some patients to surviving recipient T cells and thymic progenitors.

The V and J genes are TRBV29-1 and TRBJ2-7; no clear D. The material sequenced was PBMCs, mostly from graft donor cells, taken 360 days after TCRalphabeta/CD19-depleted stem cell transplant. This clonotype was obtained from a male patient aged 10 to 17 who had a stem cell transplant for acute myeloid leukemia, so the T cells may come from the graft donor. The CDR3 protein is CSVGPQAYEQYF. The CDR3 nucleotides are TGCAGCGTTGGCCCACAAGCCTACGAGCAGTACTTC.